This T cell receptor (beta chain) was identified during a study of T cell repertoires in cytomegalovirus infection. CDR3 length equals 14 residues. Germline CDR1 MNHEY, CDR2 SVGEGT. Trimming removed 5 bases from V and 8 bases from J, with 18 bases in between. This clonotype was seen ten or more times. MiXCR, run by TCRdb on the reads, gives a single entry per CDR3 protein. The sample has hundreds of thousands of distinct CDR3 sequences, roughly 26% seen once. The TCR originated in a human donor in good health (CMV status not recorded). Some clones in this sample may be carry-over from other donors' samples. The V and J genes are TRBV6-2 or TRBV6-3 and TRBJ1-2; TRBD1 is a possible D gene (5 bases). The material sequenced was CD8+ T cells from PBMCs. CDR3 nucleotides: TGTGCCAGCAGTCGCGGGGACGGCTTTTCGGGCTACACCTTC. Its translation: CASSRGDGFSGYTF.